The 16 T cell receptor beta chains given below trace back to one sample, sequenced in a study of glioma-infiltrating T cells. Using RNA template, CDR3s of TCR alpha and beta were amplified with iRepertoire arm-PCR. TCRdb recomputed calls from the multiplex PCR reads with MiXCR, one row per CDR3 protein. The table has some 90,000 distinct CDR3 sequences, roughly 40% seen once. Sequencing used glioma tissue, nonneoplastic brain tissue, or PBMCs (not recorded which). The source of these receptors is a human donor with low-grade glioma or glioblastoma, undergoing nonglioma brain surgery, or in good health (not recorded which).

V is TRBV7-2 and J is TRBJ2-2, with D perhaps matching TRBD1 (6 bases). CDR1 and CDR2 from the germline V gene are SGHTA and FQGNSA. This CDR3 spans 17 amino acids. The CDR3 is CVSRTLTGLTNTGELFF. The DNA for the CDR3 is TGTGTTAGCAGAACCCTTACAGGGCTCACGAACACCGGGGAGCTGTTTTTT. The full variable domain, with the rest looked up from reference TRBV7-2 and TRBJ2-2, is GAGVSQSPSNKVTEKGKDVELRCDPISGHTALYWYRQSLGQGLEFLIYFQGNSAPDKSGLPSDRFSAERTGGSVSTLTIQRTQQEDSAVYLCVSRTLTGLTNTGELFFGEGSRLTVL.

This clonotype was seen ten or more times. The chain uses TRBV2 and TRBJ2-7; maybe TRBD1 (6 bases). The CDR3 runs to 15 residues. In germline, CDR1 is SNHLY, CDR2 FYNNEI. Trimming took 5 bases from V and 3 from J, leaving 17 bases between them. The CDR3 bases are TGTGCCAGCAGTCCCCCTCTATACAGGGTCTACGAGCAGTACTTC. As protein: CASSPPLYRVYEQYF.

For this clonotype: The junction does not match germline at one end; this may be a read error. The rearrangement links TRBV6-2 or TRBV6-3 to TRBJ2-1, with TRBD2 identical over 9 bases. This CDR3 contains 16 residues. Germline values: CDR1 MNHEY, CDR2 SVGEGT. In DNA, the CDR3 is TGTGCCAGCAGTTGCGGCGGGGGGGTAAGGGGGAATGAGCAGCTCTTC. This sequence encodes CASSCGGGVRGNEQLF.

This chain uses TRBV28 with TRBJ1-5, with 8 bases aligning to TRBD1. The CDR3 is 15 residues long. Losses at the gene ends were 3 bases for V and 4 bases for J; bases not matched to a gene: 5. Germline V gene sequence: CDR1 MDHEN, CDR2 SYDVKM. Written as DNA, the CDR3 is TGTGCCAGCAGTTTCGGGACAGGCTTTAATCAGCCCCAGCATTTT. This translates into CASSFGTGFNQPQHF.

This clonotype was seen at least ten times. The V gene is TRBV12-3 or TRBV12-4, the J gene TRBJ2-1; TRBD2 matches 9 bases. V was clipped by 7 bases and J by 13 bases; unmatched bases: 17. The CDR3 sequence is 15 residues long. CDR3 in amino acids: CASTPLSRGGVEQFF. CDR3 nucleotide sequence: TGTGCCAGCACTCCCCTGTCGCGGGGGGGTGTTGAACAGTTCTTC.

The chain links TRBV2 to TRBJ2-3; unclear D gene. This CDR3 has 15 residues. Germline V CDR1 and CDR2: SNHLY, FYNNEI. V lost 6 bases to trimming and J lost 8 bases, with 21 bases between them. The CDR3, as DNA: TGTGCCAGCAGGAAAGGAATAGTTGATGTAGGTACGCAGTATTTT. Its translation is CASRKGIVDVGTQYF.

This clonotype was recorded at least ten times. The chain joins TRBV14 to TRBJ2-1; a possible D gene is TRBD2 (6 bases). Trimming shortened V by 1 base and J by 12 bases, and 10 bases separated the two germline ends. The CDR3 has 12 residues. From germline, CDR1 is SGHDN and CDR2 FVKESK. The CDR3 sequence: CASSQAGVVQFF. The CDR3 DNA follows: TGTGCCAGCAGCCAAGCGGGGGTCGTGCAGTTCTTC.

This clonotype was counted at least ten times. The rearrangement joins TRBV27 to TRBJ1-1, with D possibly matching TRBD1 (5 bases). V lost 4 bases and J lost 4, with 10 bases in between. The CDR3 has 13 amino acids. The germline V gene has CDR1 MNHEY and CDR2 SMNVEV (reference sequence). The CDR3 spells CASSSWGGTEAFF. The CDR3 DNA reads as TGTGCCAGCAGTTCGTGGGGGGGCACTGAAGCTTTCTTT.

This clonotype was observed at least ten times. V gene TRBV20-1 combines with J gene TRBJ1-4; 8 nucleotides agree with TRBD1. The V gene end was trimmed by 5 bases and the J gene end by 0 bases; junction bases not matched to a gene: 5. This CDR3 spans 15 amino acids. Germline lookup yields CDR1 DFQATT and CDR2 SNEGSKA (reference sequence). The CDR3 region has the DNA TGCAGTGCTCGGACAGGGATGGCAACTAATGAAAAACTGTTTTTT. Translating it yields CSARTGMATNEKLFF.

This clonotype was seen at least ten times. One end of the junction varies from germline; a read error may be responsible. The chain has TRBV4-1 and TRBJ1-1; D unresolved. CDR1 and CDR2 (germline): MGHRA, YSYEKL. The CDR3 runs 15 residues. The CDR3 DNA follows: TGCGCCAGCAGCCAAGTTGCGATTTTGAACGCTGAAGCTTTCTTT. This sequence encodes CASSQVAILNAEAFF.

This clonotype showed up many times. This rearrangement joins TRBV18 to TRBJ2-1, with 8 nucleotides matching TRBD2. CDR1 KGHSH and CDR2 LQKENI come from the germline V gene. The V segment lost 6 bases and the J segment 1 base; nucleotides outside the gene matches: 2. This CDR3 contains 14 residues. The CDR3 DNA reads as TGTGCCAGCTCTCCTAGCGGGTCCTACAATGAGCAGTTCTTC. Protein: CASSPSGSYNEQFF.

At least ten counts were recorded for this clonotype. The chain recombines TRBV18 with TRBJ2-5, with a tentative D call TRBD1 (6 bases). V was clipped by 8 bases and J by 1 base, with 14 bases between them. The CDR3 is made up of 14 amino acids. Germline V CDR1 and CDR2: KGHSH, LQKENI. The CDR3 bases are TGTGCCAGCACCGAACGACAGGCCCAAGAGACCCAGTACTTC. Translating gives CASTERQAQETQYF. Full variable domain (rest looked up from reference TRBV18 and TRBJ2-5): NAGVMQNPRHLVRRRGQEARLRCSPMKGHSHVYWYRQLPEEGLKFMVYLQKENIIDESGMPKERFSAEFPKEGPSILRIQQVVRGDSAAYFCASTERQAQETQYFGPGTRLLVL.

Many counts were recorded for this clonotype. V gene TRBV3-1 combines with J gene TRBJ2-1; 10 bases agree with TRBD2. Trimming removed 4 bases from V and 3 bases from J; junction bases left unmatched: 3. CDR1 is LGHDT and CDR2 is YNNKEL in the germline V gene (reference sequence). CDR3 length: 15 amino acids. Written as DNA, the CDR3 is TGTGCCAGCAGCCTTAGCGGGAGGAACTACAATGAGCAGTTCTTC. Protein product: CASSLSGRNYNEQFF.

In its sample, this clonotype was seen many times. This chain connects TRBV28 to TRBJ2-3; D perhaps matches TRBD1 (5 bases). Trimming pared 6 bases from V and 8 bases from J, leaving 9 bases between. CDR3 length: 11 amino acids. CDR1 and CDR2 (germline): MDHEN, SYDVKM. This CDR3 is CASSEGATQYF. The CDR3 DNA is TGTGCCAGCAGCGAAGGGGCTACGCAGTATTTT.

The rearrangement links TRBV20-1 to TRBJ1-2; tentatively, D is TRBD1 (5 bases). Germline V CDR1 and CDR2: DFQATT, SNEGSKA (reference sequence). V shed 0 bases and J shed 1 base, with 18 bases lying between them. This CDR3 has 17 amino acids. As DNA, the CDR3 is TGCAGTGCTAGAGATCCTAGCCGGGGGGGTATTAACTATGGCTACACCTTC. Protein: CSARDPSRGGINYGYTF.

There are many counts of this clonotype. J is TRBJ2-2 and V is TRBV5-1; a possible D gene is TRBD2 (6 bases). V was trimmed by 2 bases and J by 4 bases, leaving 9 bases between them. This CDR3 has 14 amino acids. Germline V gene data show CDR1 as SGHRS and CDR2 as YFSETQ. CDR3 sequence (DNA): TGCGCCAGCAGCTTCATGGGAGGCACCGGGGAGCTGTTTTTT. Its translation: CASSFMGGTGELFF.